A single sample gave rise to the 9 T cell receptor beta chains below, sequenced in a study of T cell changes during pregnancy in multiple sclerosis (dated 2019 in TCRdb). Receptor amplification or capture employed the immunoSEQ multiplex PCR assay. The clones in this table, taken by TCRdb from immuneACCESS, are in-frame only. Not every clone is retained; where verified, under half of the shortfall comes from an unresolved V gene, and the cause of the rest is unknown. The sample has some 44,000 clones on record, around 93% of them singletons. Less than 0.65% of the sample goes to the ten largest clones. The material was CD4+ T cells from peripheral blood mononuclear cells, obtained in the third trimester of pregnancy. The receptor source for this set is a female donor with multiple sclerosis, enrolled in a pregnancy study.

V and J are TRBV6-4 and TRBJ2-3; a weak D match, TRBD1 (6 bases). The CDR3 has 15 amino acids. V gave up 4 bases and J gave up 0 bases, with 11 bases separating them. Germline CDR1 is MRHNA and CDR2 is SNTAGT. The DNA of the CDR3 is TGTGCCAGCAGTGTACAGGGATCTAGCACAGATACGCAGTATTTT. It specifies CASSVQGSSTDTQYF.

The genes are TRBV9 and TRBJ1-3, with D possibly TRBD1 on 5 matching bases. V was pared by 2 bases and J by 1 base, with 10 bases between. The germline gives CDR1 SGDLS, CDR2 YYNGEE. The CDR3 is made up of 15 amino acids. CDR3 DNA sequence: TGTGCCAGCAGCGTGACAGTATCGTCTGGAAACACCATATATTTT. This translates into CASSVTVSSGNTIYF.

V is TRBV15 and J is TRBJ1-2; no clear D gene. The germline CDR1 and CDR2 sequences are LNHNV and YYDKDF (reference sequence). Trimming cost V 3 bases and J 2 bases, with 22 bases left between them. The CDR3 has 18 amino acids. The CDR3 protein is CATSSRDSIYQRNYGYTF. In DNA, the CDR3 is TGTGCCACCAGCAGCAGAGATTCGATCTATCAGAGGAACTATGGCTACACCTTC.

The V gene is TRBV6-1, the J gene TRBJ2-7; TRBD1 aligns across 7 bases. V trimming: 2 bases; J trimming: 1 base; junction bases outside the gene matches: 2. The CDR3 spans 14 residues. Germline V CDR1 and CDR2: MNHNS, SASEGT. The CDR3 nucleotides are TGTGCCAGCAGTGAATACAGGGGATCCTACGAGCAGTACTTC. This gives the protein CASSEYRGSYEQYF.

The V gene is TRBV6-5, the J gene TRBJ2-1, with D possibly TRBD1 on 6 matching bases. Trimming pared 8 bases from V and 9 bases from J, leaving 20 bases between. The CDR3 has 14 amino acids. CDR1 and CDR2 from the germline V gene are MNHEY and SVGAGI. CDR3 protein: CASRWKGGNGEQFF. CDR3 sequence (DNA): TGTGCCAGCCGCTGGAAAGGGGGAAATGGTGAGCAGTTCTTC.

J is TRBJ2-2 and V is TRBV7-6, with a weak D call TRBD2 (5 bases). The CDR3 loop spans 16 amino acids. Germline V gives CDR1 SGHVS, CDR2 FNYEAQ. V gave up 5 bases and J gave up 4 bases, with 17 bases separating them. CDR3 sequence: CASSISERLLTGELFF. CDR3 nucleotides: TGTGCCAGCAGCATCAGCGAGCGGCTACTCACCGGGGAGCTGTTTTTT.

The chain uses TRBV19 and TRBJ1-1; TRBD1 matches at 7 bases. The CDR3 length is 14 residues. The germline V gene encodes CDR1 LNHDA and CDR2 SQIVND (reference sequence). The V segment lost 2 bases and the J segment 6 bases; nucleotides outside the gene matches: 6. CDR3: CASSIPDRAAEAFF. The CDR3 nucleotides are TGTGCCAGTAGTATACCCGACAGGGCCGCTGAAGCTTTCTTT. Full variable domain (remainder filled in from reference TRBV19 and TRBJ1-1): DGGITQSPKYLFRKEGQNVTLSCEQNLNHDAMYWYRQDPGQGLRLIYYSQIVNDFQKGDIAEGYSVSREKKESFPLTVTSAQKNPTAFYLCASSIPDRAAEAFFGQGTRLTVV.

V usage is TRBV4-3 and J usage is TRBJ2-5; 9 nucleotides match TRBD2. CDR1 LGHNA and CDR2 YSLEER come from the germline V gene. CDR3 size: 15 residues. Trimming cost V 5 bases and J 4 bases; bases outside gene matches: 8. The CDR3 DNA sequence: TGCGCCAGCAGCGTGGCGGGAGGGTGGGGAGAGACCCAGTACTTC. Translated: CASSVAGGWGETQYF.

The chain joins TRBV7-6 to TRBJ2-3; TRBD1 matches at 9 bases. The ends lost 4 bases at V and 1 base at J; junction bases unmatched: 3. Germline V gives CDR1 SGHVS, CDR2 FNYEAQ. The CDR3 consists of 15 residues. The CDR3 protein is CASSSRTGGTDTQYF. CDR3 sequence (DNA): TGTGCCAGCAGCTCCCGGACAGGGGGCACAGATACGCAGTATTTT.